This T cell receptor (beta chain) was identified during a study of blood T cells in healthy people across ages. This clonotype has a handful of counts. The second PCR ran roughly 7 to 12 cycles with a sample-barcoded 5' primer and J-beta primers. MiXCR was run by TCRdb on the 5' RACE reads, yielding one entry per CDR3 protein. The sample yields around 1,500,000 distinct CDR3 sequences, 40% to 50% seen once. The TCR was taken from a young woman in good health. Material: blood.

CDR3 protein: CASSQRTSDYEQYF. The CDR3 DNA is TGCGCCAGCAGCCAACGGACTAGCGACTACGAGCAGTACTTC. The chain links TRBV4-1 to TRBJ2-7, with TRBD2 matching over 9 bases. CDR3 length: 14 amino acids. CDR1 and CDR2 (germline): MGHRA, YSYEKL. Trimming removed 2 bases from V and 3 bases from J; junction bases left unmatched: 2.